This note documents a single T cell receptor beta chain sequence. Its cognate antigen is unknown. Germline V gives CDR1 MNHEY, CDR2 SVGEGT. The junction had 8 bases not matched to a gene; V was cut back by 11 bases and J by 0 bases. The CDR3 is 15 amino acids. This sample was taken from a study of blood T cells in healthy people across ages. General observations from the study: With age, beta diversity per million T cells declined roughly linearly, significantly by over 35. Estimates of diversity drawn from one million T cells were considered underestimates.

The use of a sample-barcoded 5' primer and a J-beta primer mix characterized a second PCR of 7 to 11 cycles. Each cDNA molecule was tagged by a template-switch adaptor that had 12 random nucleotides. Each sample provided no less than 2.5 million CDR3-containing paired-end reads. Each CDR3 protein is one row after TCRdb ran MiXCR on the 5' RACE reads. The table has roughly 1.9 million distinct CDR3 sequences, about 39% seen once. The chain employs TRBV6-2 or TRBV6-3 and TRBJ2-5, with TRBD2 matching over 11 bases. This receptor was obtained from a human donor in good health. Source material: blood. The DNA of the CDR3 is TGTGCCTGTCAGGCTAGCGGGGGGTACCAAGAGACCCAGTACTTC. Its protein product is CACQASGGYQETQYF.